Detailed here is one T cell receptor beta chain. Its antigen is undetermined. This sample stems from a study of STAT3 mutations in large granular lymphocyte leukemia. Overall study results and limits: A small but highly pathogenic clone may have been missed. TCR clonotype switching after therapy occurred in about 30% of the 18 patients. In T-cell large granular lymphocyte leukemia, about half of patients showed multiple immunodominant subclonotypes.

The table came from immunoSEQ multiplex PCR; TCRdb's copy has only in-frame clones and leaves some out. The table shows about 10,000 clones, with approximately 90% occurring only once. Sequencing was done on a sample of peripheral blood mononuclear cells. The receptor was derived from a man between 60 and 75 years old with T-cell large granular lymphocyte leukemia. Some clones in this sample may be carry-over from other donors' samples.

The DNA of the CDR3 is TGTGCCAGCAGCGCGTGGACGCTTAACTATGGCTACACCTTC. It is translated as CASSAWTLNYGYTF. The chain recombines TRBV7-9 with TRBJ1-2; unclear D gene. The germline CDR1 and CDR2 sequences are SEHNR and FQNEAQ (reference sequence). V was pared by 5 bases and J by 1 base, with 11 bases between. The CDR3 has 14 amino acids.